The 14 T cell receptor beta chains listed next were all sequenced from one sample in a study of human T cells and chemical hapten exposure. TCRdb re-analysed the RACE reads in MiXCR, keeping a single row per CDR3 protein. Of roughly 81,000 distinct CDR3 sequences listed, 8.5% are singletons. Specified time point: pre-sensitization, week 0. Stated treatment: therapeutic diphenylcyclopropenone sensitization with weekly scalp DPC. Sequenced here: whole blood, sampled in connection with sensitization to the hapten diphenylcyclopropenone (DPC). These receptors were taken from a man aged 40-49 years with alopecia areata. Some clones in this sample may be carry-over from other donors' samples.

This clonotype was seen a few times. The chain carries TRBV6-6 and TRBJ1-5, with TRBD1 identical over 10 bases. J gave up 9 bases and V 5 bases, and 19 bases lay outside the gene matches. CDR1 is MNHNY and CDR2 is SVGAGI in the germline V gene (reference sequence). The CDR3 is 18 amino acids. CDR3 nucleotides: TGTGCCAGCAGTGCGGGGACAGGGGCGGGAAGTTTATTCAGGCCCCAGCATTTT. Translated, it gives CASSAGTGAGSLFRPQHF.

V usage is TRBV3-1 and J usage is TRBJ2-7, with D unresolved. The germline V and J ends were trimmed by 0 bases and 9 bases, with 9 bases remaining between them. The CDR3 sequence is 12 residues long. Germline V gene data show CDR1 as LGHDT and CDR2 as YNNKEL (reference sequence). The DNA of the CDR3 is TGTGCCAGCAGCCAAGATCTGGCGCGGCAGTACTTC. Encoded protein: CASSQDLARQYF.

This clonotype was counted many times. The chain has TRBV4-2 and TRBJ1-1; possible D gene TRBD1, 5 bases. V was clipped by 8 bases and J by 5 bases, with 9 bases between them. This CDR3 comprises 11 residues. The germline V gene has CDR1 LGHNA and CDR2 YNFKEQ. CDR3 protein: CASLGDTEAFF. The CDR3 coding sequence is TGTGCCAGCTTAGGGGATACTGAAGCTTTCTTT.

This clonotype was seen at least ten times. The J gene is TRBJ1-5, the V gene TRBV12-3 or TRBV12-4; TRBD1 is a possible D gene (6 bases). The V gene lost 3 bases and the J gene lost 4 bases, with 10 bases spanning the gap. This CDR3 spans 14 amino acids. The CDR3, as DNA: TGTGCCAGCAGTTTCGGGACAACAAATCAGCCCCAGCATTTT. It translates to CASSFGTTNQPQHF.

The chain has TRBV13 and TRBJ2-2; D may correspond to TRBD1 or TRBD2 (5 bases each). The CDR3 totals 14 residues. V was pared by 3 bases and J by 6 bases, with 11 bases between. The germline gives CDR1 PRHDT, CDR2 FYEKMQ (reference sequence). In DNA, the CDR3 is TGTGCCAGCAGCTTCGAGAGGGGCGCCGGGGAGCTGTTTTTT. Translation: CASSFERGAGELFF. Variable domain in full (rest from reference TRBV13 and TRBJ2-2): AAGVIQSPRHLIKEKRETATLKCYPIPRHDTVYWYQQGPGQDPQFLISFYEKMQSDKGSIPDRFSAQQFSDYHSELNMSSLELGDSALYFCASSFERGAGELFFGEGSRLTVL.

This clonotype was counted at least ten times. The chain carries TRBV20-1 and TRBJ1-1; D is perhaps TRBD1 (6 bases). The germline V gene has CDR1 DFQATT and CDR2 SNEGSKA (reference sequence). V was pared by 1 base and J by 1 base, with 7 bases between. This CDR3 has 13 residues. In nucleotides, the CDR3 is TGCAGTGCTAGAGGGGGGGCGAACACTGAAGCTTTCTTT. This translates into CSARGGANTEAFF.

This clonotype has a handful of counts. The chain joins TRBV24-1 to TRBJ2-2, with D perhaps assigned TRBD1 or TRBD2 (5 bases each). The CDR3 sequence is 17 residues long. Germline-derived CDR1 and CDR2 are KGHDR and SFDVKD. Trimming took 2 bases from V and 1 from J, leaving 13 bases between them. The CDR3 region has the DNA TGTGCCACCAGTGATTGGGACGTTGGCGGGAACACCGGGGAGCTGTTTTTT. It specifies CATSDWDVGGNTGELFF.

The rearrangement uses TRBV14 and TRBJ2-1; 7 positions match TRBD1. J gave up 6 bases and V 6 bases, and 8 bases lay outside the gene matches. This CDR3 contains 14 residues. CDR1 and CDR2 (germline): SGHDN, FVKESK. The CDR3 region is CASSPRDRVNEQFF. The CDR3 DNA is TGTGCCAGCAGTCCCCGGGACAGAGTCAATGAGCAGTTCTTC.

This clonotype came up many times. The chain is built from TRBV28 and TRBJ1-5; no definite D call. Per the germline V gene, CDR1 is MDHEN and CDR2 is SYDVKM. Deletions cut 6 bases from V and 0 bases from J, with 6 bases between. The CDR3 is made up of 13 amino acids. CDR3 protein: CASREYSNQPQHF. DNA of the CDR3: TGTGCCAGCAGGGAGTATAGCAATCAGCCCCAGCATTTT.

The V gene is TRBV5-1, the J gene TRBJ2-5; D unclear. The ends were cut back, 0 bases at V and 2 bases at J, with 11 bases in the middle. The CDR3 runs 15 residues. Per the germline V gene, CDR1 is SGHRS and CDR2 is YFSETQ. The chain's CDR3 is CASSLADTAQETQYF. The CDR3 DNA reads TGCGCCAGCAGCTTGGCCGACACAGCACAAGAGACCCAGTACTTC.

This chain links TRBV12-3 or TRBV12-4 with TRBJ1-2, with D unresolved. The CDR3 is 11 amino acids. V lost 10 bases and J 3 bases, leaving 9 bases between the germline ends. The CDR3 coding sequence is TGTGCCAACACCGGGGACTATGGCTACACCTTC. Amino acid sequence: CANTGDYGYTF.

This clonotype was recorded a few times. The genes are TRBV5-1 and TRBJ2-3, with D possibly TRBD2 on 7 matching bases. The V and J ends lost 4 bases and 0 bases respectively, with 15 bases between them. The CDR3 runs to 16 residues. CDR1 and CDR2 from the germline V gene are SGHRS and YFSETQ. The CDR3 DNA is TGCGCCAGCAGCATATCGGCGGGGGCTAGCACAGATACGCAGTATTTT. The encoded protein is CASSISAGASTDTQYF.

The table lists this clonotype with a few counts. This chain links TRBV25-1 with TRBJ2-7; no reliable D call. Trimming left V 4 bases short and J 5 bases short, with 9 bases between. The V gene's germline CDR1 is MGHDK and CDR2 SYGVNS. The length of the CDR3 is 12 residues. The CDR3 loop is CASSGRSDEQYV. The CDR3 DNA reads TGTGCCAGCAGTGGCAGGTCCGACGAGCAGTACGTC.

This chain links TRBV19 with TRBJ2-6; no clear D. The germline CDR1 and CDR2 sequences are LNHDA and SQIVND (reference sequence). V lost 8 bases, J lost 0 bases, and 11 bases lay in between. CDR3 length equals 15 residues. CDR3 nucleotides: TGTGCCAGTGGACGGGTATCCTCTGGGGCCAACGTCCTGACTTTC. Protein product: CASGRVSSGANVLTF.